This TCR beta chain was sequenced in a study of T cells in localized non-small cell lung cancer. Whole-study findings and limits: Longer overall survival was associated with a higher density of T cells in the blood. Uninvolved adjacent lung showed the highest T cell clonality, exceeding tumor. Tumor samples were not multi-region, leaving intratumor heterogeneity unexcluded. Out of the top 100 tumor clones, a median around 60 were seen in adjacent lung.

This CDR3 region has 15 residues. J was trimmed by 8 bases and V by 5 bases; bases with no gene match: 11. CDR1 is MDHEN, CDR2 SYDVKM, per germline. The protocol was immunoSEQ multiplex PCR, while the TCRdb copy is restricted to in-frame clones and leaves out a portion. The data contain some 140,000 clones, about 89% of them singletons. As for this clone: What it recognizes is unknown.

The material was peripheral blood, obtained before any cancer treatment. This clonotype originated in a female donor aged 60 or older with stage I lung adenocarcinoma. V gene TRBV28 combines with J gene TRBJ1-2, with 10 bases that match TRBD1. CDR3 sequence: CASSQLDRGQGGYTF. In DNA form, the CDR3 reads TGTGCCAGCAGTCAGCTAGACAGGGGGCAGGGCGGCTACACCTTC.